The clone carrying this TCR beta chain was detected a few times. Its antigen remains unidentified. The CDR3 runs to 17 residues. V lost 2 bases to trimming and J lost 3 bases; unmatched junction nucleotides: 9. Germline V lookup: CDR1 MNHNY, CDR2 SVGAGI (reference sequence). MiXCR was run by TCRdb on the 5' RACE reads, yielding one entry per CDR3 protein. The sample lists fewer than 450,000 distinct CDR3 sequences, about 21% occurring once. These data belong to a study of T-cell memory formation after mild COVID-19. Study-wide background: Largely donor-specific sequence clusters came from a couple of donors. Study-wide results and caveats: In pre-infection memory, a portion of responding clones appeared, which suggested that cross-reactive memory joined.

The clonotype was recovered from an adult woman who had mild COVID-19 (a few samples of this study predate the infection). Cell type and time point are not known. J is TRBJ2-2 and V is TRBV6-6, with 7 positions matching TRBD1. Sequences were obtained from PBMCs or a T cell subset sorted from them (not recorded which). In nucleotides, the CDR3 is TGTGCCAGCAGTTACCGCCAACAGGGGTTCGACACCGGGGAGCTGTTTTTT. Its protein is CASSYRQQGFDTGELFF.